This T cell receptor (beta chain) was profiled in a study of blood T cell repertoires in COVID-19. Study-wide background: There were acute and convalescent COVID-19 samples, and they came from the United States, Italy and Spain. The analysed material was cDNA or gDNA that came from T cells, B-cell-depleted T cells, or PBMCs.

Per the study methods: It was from reference gene primer amplification that nucleated cell counts were estimated. TCRdb's copy holds only in-frame clones and misses some; the assay was immunoSEQ multiplex PCR. V and J calls and clone size come straight from that table; D and trimming were deduced from the DNA. Altogether about 29,000 clones are present, roughly 91% being singletons, with the ten largest covering over 4.5%. Sample: peripheral blood. The TCR sequence derives from a man in his 70s with active COVID-19.

This CDR3 is CASSRPGTGEAFF. In nucleotides, the CDR3 is TGTGCCAGCAGCCGCCCCGGGACAGGGGAGGCTTTCTTT. The V gene is TRBV3-1 (or the pseudogene TRBV3-2), the J gene TRBJ1-1; 10 bases map to TRBD1. This CDR3 region has 13 residues. Germline CDR1 and CDR2: LGHDT and YNNKEL (reference sequence). Unmatched junction bases numbered 7, after V lost 4 bases and J lost 11 bases.